This is a list of T cell receptor beta chains from one sample in a study of T cell repertoires in cytomegalovirus infection. TCRdb independently ran MiXCR on the reads; one entry per CDR3 protein. The table has some 350,000 distinct CDR3 sequences, about 35% seen once. Their antigen targets remain unknown. Sequenced here: cultured PBMCs, sampled from culture after CMV antigen stimulation. These receptor sequences come from a human donor in good health (CMV status not recorded). Some clones in this sample may be carry-over from other donors' samples. Each CDR3 is given with its conserved first and last residue. A D gene is named only where the DNA matches it firmly. Where a row states a size, it is once, few, many or the class of an expanded clone; other rows omit it.

D gene: TRBD2; J gene: TRBJ2-1; V gene: TRBV5-1; clone size: -; CDR3 DNA: TGCGCCAGCAGCTTCTATGCGGGAGGGGAGAACAATGAGCAGTTCTTC; CDR3 protein: CASSFYAGGENNEQFF
D gene: TRBD1; J gene: TRBJ1-1; V gene: TRBV10-3; clone size: few; CDR3 DNA: TGTGCCATCAGTAATCCAGGGGGCCGAGCTTTCTTT; CDR3 protein: CAISNPGGRAFF
D gene: -; J gene: TRBJ1-5; V gene: TRBV5-1; clone size: few; CDR3 DNA: TGCGCCAGCAGCTTGGAGGGGAGGGATTACCAGCCCCAGCATTTT; CDR3 protein: CASSLEGRDYQPQHF
D gene: -; J gene: TRBJ1-5; V gene: TRBV6-6; clone size: -; CDR3 DNA: TGTGCCAGCAGTTTTGAGGGCAGGGACGGACAGCCCCAGCATTTT; CDR3 protein: CASSFEGRDGQPQHF
D gene: -; J gene: TRBJ1-3; V gene: TRBV4-1; clone size: -; CDR3 DNA: TGCGCCAGCAGCCAAGAGAACCTCGGCAGCTCTGGAAACACCATATATTTT; CDR3 protein: CASSQENLGSSGNTIYF
D gene: -; J gene: TRBJ1-4; V gene: TRBV6-1; clone size: -; CDR3 DNA: TGTGCCAGCAGTGATCTCTGGCAGGGAAGGTTTTTT; CDR3 protein: CASSDLWQGRFF
D gene: -; J gene: TRBJ1-4; V gene: TRBV28; clone size: few; CDR3 DNA: TGTGCCAGCAGCTTGGAGGGGTGGTCTGAAAAACTGTTTTTT; CDR3 protein: CASSLEGWSEKLFF
D gene: -; J gene: TRBJ1-6; V gene: TRBV7-2; clone size: -; CDR3 DNA: TGTGCCAGCAGCTTAGCCCAGGCGGGAAATAATTCACCCCTCCACTTT; CDR3 protein: CASSLAQAGNNSPLHF
D gene: -; J gene: TRBJ1-1; V gene: TRBV10-3; clone size: -; CDR3 DNA: TGTGCCATCAGTGAGCGGCAGGGCCGCATGAACACTGAAGCTTTCTTT; CDR3 protein: CAISERQGRMNTEAFF
D gene: TRBD2; J gene: TRBJ2-7; V gene: TRBV6-1; clone size: few; CDR3 DNA: TGTGCCAGCAGTGAAGGACTAGCGGTTGGCTTCTACGAGCAGTACTTC; CDR3 protein: CASSEGLAVGFYEQYF
D gene: -; J gene: TRBJ2-2; V gene: TRBV7-9; clone size: -; CDR3 DNA: TGTGCCAGCAAGGGGCGGGTGAATACCGGGGAGCTGTTTTTT; CDR3 protein: CASKGRVNTGELFF
D gene: TRBD2; J gene: TRBJ2-1; V gene: TRBV12-3/TRBV12-4; clone size: once; CDR3 DNA: TGTGCCAGCAGTTCCGCTTTAGCGGGAGTAATGTCTAGGGGCAATGAGCAGTTCTTC; CDR3 protein: CASSSALAGVMSRGNEQFF
D gene: -; J gene: TRBJ1-2; V gene: TRBV6-2/TRBV6-3; clone size: -; CDR3 DNA: TGTGCCAGCAGGCCCGGACAGAACTATGGCTACACCTTC; CDR3 protein: CASRPGQNYGYTF
D gene: TRBD2; J gene: TRBJ2-1; V gene: TRBV12-3/TRBV12-4; clone size: -; CDR3 DNA: TGTGCCAGTATAGCGGGAGATGGCAATGAGCAGTTCTTC; CDR3 protein: CASIAGDGNEQFF
D gene: TRBD2; J gene: TRBJ2-7; V gene: TRBV19; clone size: -; CDR3 DNA: TGTGCCAGTAGCTGGACTAGCGGGAGTAGTGCCTACGAGCAGTACTTC; CDR3 protein: CASSWTSGSSAYEQYF
D gene: -; J gene: TRBJ1-6; V gene: TRBV7-2; clone size: -; CDR3 DNA: TGTGCCAGCAGTCCTTATAATTCACCCCTCCACTTT; CDR3 protein: CASSPYNSPLHF
D gene: TRBD2; J gene: TRBJ2-3; V gene: TRBV6-6; clone size: few; CDR3 DNA: TGTGCCAGCAGAAGAAGCGGGGGCGGCACAGATACGCAGTATTTT; CDR3 protein: CASRRSGGGTDTQYF
D gene: TRBD1; J gene: TRBJ1-1; V gene: TRBV20-1; clone size: few; CDR3 DNA: TGCAGTGCCCAATCCTTACAGGGGACCCTTGAAGCTTTCTTT; CDR3 protein: CSAQSLQGTLEAFF
D gene: TRBD1; J gene: TRBJ1-6; V gene: TRBV6-1; clone size: few; CDR3 DNA: TGTGCCAGCAGCCTGGGACAGAGATCGAATTCACCCCTCCACTTT; CDR3 protein: CASSLGQRSNSPLHF
D gene: TRBD2; J gene: TRBJ2-7; V gene: TRBV10-3; clone size: -; CDR3 DNA: TGTGCCATCAGTGAGTCGGCTAGCGGCTCCTACGAGCAGTACTTC; CDR3 protein: CAISESASGSYEQYF